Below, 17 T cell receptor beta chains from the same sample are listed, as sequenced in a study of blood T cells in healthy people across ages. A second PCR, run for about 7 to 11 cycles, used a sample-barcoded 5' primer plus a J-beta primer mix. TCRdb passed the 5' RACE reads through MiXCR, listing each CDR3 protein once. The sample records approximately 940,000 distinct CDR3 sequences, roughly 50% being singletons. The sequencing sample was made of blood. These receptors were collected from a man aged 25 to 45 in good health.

The CDR3 DNA is TGTGCCAGCACGAGAGGAGGGGGGTCTTACGAGCAGTACTTC. Translated: CASTRGGGSYEQYF. The chain joins TRBV7-2 to TRBJ2-7, with D tentatively TRBD1 or TRBD2 (6 bases each). Trimming shortened V by 7 bases and J by 4 bases, and 17 bases separated the two germline ends. The CDR3 runs 14 residues. Germline CDR1 SGHTA, CDR2 FQGNSA. The whole variable domain, filled in from reference TRBV7-2 and TRBJ2-7, reads GAGVSQSPSNKVTEKGKDVELRCDPISGHTALYWYRQSLGQGLEFLIYFQGNSAPDKSGLPSDRFSAERTGGSVSTLTIQRTQQEDSAVYLCASTRGGGSYEQYFGPGTRLTVT.

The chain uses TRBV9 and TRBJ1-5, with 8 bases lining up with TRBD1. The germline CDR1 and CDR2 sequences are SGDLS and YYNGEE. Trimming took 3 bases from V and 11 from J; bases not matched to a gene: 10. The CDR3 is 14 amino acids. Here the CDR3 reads CASSAGTGSWAQHF. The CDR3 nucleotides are TGTGCCAGCAGCGCCGGGACAGGTTCCTGGGCCCAGCATTTT.

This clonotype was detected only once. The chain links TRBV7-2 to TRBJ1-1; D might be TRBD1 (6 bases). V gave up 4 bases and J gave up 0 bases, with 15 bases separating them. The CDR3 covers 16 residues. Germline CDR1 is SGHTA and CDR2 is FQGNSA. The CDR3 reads CASSSGGGQLNTEAFF. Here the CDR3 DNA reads TGTGCCAGCAGCTCGGGCGGGGGGCAGTTGAACACTGAAGCTTTCTTT. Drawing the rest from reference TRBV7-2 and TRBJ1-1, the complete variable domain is GAGVSQSPSNKVTEKGKDVELRCDPISGHTALYWYRQSLGQGLEFLIYFQGNSAPDKSGLPSDRFSAERTGGSVSTLTIQRTQQEDSAVYLCASSSGGGQLNTEAFFGQGTRLTVV.

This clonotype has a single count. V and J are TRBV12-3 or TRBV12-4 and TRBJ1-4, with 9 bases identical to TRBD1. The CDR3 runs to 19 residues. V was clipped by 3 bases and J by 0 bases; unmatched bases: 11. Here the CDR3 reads CASSLGTGLRRATNEKLFF. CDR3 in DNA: TGTGCCAGCAGTTTGGGGACAGGGCTCCGCCGAGCAACTAATGAAAAACTGTTTTTT.

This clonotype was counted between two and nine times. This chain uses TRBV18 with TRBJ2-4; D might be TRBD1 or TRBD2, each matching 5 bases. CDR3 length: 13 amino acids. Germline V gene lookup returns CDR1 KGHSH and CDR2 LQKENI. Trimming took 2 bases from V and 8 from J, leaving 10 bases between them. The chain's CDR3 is CASSPSQEDIQYF. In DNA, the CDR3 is TGTGCCAGCTCACCATCACAGGAGGACATTCAGTACTTC.

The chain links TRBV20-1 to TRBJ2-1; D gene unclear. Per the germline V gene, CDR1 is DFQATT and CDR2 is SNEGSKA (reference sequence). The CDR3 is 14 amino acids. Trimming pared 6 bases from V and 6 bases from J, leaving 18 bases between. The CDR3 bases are TGCAGTGCCTACCCCTGGGATGGAATCAATGAGCAGTTCTTC. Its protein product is CSAYPWDGINEQFF.

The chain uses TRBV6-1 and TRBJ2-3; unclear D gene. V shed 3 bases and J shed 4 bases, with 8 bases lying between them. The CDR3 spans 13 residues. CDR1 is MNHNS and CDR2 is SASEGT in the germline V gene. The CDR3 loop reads CASSEGLPDTQYF. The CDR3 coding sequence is TGTGCCAGCAGTGAGGGGTTGCCAGATACGCAGTATTTT.

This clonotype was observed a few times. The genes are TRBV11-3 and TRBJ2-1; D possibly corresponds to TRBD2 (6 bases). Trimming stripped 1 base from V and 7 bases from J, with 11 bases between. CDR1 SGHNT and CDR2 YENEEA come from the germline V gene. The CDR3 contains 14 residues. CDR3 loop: CASSLGGDVNEQFF. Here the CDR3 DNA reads TGTGCCAGCAGCTTAGGGGGGGACGTAAATGAGCAGTTCTTC. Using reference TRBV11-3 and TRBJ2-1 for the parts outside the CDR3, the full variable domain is EAGVVQSPRYKIIEKKQPVAFWCNPISGHNTLYWYLQNLGQGPELLIRYENEEAVDDSQLPKDRFSAERLKGVDSTLKIQPAELGDSAVYLCASSLGGDVNEQFFGPGTRLTVL.

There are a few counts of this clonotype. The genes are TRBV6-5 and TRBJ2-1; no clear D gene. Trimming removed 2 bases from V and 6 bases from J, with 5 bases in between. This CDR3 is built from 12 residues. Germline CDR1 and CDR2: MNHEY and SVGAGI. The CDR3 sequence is CASSYGSNEQFF. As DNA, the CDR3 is TGTGCCAGCAGTTACGGTAGCAATGAGCAGTTCTTC.

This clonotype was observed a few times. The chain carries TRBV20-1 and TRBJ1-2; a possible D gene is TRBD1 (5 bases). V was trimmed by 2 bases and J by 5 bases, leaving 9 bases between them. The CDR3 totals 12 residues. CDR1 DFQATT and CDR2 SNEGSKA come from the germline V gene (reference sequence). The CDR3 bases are TGCAGTGCTAGATCGGGGACTTATGGCTACACCTTC. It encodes CSARSGTYGYTF.

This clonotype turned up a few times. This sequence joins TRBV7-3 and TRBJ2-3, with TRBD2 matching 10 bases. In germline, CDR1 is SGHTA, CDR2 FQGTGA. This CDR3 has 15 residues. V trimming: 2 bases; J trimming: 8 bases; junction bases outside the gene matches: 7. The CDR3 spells CASSLGSGGAPTQYF. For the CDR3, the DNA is TGTGCCAGCAGCTTAGGCAGCGGGGGGGCCCCTACGCAGTATTTT.

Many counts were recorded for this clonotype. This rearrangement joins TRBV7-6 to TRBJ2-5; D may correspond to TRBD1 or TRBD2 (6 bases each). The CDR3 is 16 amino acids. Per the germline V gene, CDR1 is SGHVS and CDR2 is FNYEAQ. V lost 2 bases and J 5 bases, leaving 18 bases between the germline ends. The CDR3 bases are TGTGCCAGCAGCTTATCGCATAGGGGGGTCCGGGAGACCCAGTACTTC. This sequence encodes CASSLSHRGVRETQYF.

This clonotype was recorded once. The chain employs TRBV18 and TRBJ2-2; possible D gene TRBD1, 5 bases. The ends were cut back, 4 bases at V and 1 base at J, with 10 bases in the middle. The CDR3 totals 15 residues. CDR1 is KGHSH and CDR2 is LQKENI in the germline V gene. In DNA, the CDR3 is TGTGCCAGCTCACGTTCGACAGAGAACACCGGGGAGCTGTTTTTT. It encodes CASSRSTENTGELFF. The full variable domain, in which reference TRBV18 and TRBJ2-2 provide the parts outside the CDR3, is NAGVMQNPRHLVRRRGQEARLRCSPMKGHSHVYWYRQLPEEGLKFMVYLQKENIIDESGMPKERFSAEFPKEGPSILRIQQVVRGDSAAYFCASSRSTENTGELFFGEGSRLTVL.

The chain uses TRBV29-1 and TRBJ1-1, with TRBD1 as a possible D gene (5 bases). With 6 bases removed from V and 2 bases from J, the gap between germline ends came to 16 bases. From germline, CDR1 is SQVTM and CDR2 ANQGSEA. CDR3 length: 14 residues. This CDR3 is CSVTGLWGNTEAFF. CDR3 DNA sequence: TGCAGCGTAACGGGACTTTGGGGAAACACTGAAGCTTTCTTT.

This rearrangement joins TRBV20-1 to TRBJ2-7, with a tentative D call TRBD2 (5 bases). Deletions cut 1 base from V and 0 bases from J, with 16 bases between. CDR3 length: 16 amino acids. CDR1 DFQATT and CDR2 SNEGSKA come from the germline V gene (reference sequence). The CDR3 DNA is TGCAGTGCTAGAGGGGTGGGAGCCTTGATCTCCTACGAGCAGTACTTC. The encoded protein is CSARGVGALISYEQYF.

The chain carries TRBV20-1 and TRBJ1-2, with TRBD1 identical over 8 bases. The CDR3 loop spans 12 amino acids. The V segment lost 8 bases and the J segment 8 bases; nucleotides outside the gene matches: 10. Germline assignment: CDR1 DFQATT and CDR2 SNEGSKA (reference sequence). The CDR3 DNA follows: TGCAGTACCAACAGGGGGGAGCGGGGCTACACCTTC. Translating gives CSTNRGERGYTF.

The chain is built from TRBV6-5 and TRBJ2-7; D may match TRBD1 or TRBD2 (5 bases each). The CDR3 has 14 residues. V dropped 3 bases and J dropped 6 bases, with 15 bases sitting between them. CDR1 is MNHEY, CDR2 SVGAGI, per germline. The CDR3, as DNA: TGTGCCAGCAGTTATAGGGGTCGGGATGTCGAGCAGTACTTC. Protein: CASSYRGRDVEQYF.